The T cell receptor (beta chain) described here comes from a study of CD8 T cells in Susac syndrome. The authors carried out high-throughput sequencing of TCR beta. They applied it to CD8+ and CD4+ T cells obtained from blood. TEMRA cells underwent FACS enrichment and CD8+ and CD4+ T cells underwent negative isolation. The J segment lost 5 bases and the V segment lost 6 bases, leaving 12 bases of the junction unmatched. Germline V lookup: CDR1 MDHEN, CDR2 SYDVKM. CDR3 size: 16 residues. Random hexamers were used to reverse transcribe the RNA input (about 0.5 to 1 ug). With immunoSEQ multiplex PCR, TCR beta CDR3 was amplified across 54 Vbeta and 13 Jbeta. TCRdb re-called the immunoSEQ multiplex PCR reads with MiXCR, one entry per CDR3 protein. This sample yields approximately 25,000 distinct CDR3 sequences, of which 85% to 95% are seen a single time; 0.63% belongs to the top ten. With respect to this clonotype: Its antigen is not known.

Study-wide points: That the number of individuals in its TCR sequencing and HLA analysis was relatively small was acknowledged by the study.

This chain uses TRBV28 with TRBJ1-1, with 10 positions matching TRBD1. The sample was CD8+ T cells from PBMCs. The source is a human donor with Susac syndrome. This chain's CDR3 is CASREDRGPRGTEAFF. The CDR3, as DNA: TGTGCCAGCAGGGAAGACAGGGGGCCGAGGGGGACTGAAGCTTTCTTT.